The 30 T cell receptor beta chains below come from one sample, sequenced in a study of cytomegalovirus exposure and HLA in healthy donors. The protocol was immunoSEQ multiplex PCR, while the TCRdb copy is restricted to in-frame clones and leaves out a portion. This sample yields around 52,000 clones, of which approximately 95% are seen a single time; approximately 6.3% belongs to the top ten. The source material was PBMCs. These receptor sequences come from a woman younger than 35 in good health and CMV-seronegative.

This clone was picked up one time. The V and J genes are TRBV11-2 and TRBJ1-2; D perhaps matches TRBD1 (5 bases). The V gene lost 3 bases and the J gene lost 6 bases, with 14 bases spanning the gap. Germline CDR1 is SGHAT and CDR2 is FQNNGV. The CDR3 is 14 amino acids. The CDR3 is CASSFDGGHHGYTF. The CDR3 DNA reads TGTGCCAGCAGCTTTGACGGGGGTCACCATGGCTACACCTTC.

The chain recombines TRBV30 with TRBJ2-7; perhaps TRBD2 as D (5 bases). Trimming shortened V by 3 bases and J by 0 bases, and 15 bases separated the two germline ends. The CDR3 has 15 amino acids. Germline V gene sequence: CDR1 GTSNPN, CDR2 SVGIG (reference sequence). The CDR3 is CAWSDTGLSSYEQYV. The CDR3 coding sequence is TGTGCCTGGAGCGATACCGGACTCAGCTCCTACGAGCAGTACGTC.

This chain connects TRBV15 to TRBJ2-7, with D perhaps matching TRBD1 (5 bases). Germline assignment: CDR1 LNHNV and CDR2 YYDKDF (reference sequence). The V gene lost 3 bases and the J gene lost 6 bases, with 15 bases spanning the gap. The length of the CDR3 is 14 residues. The CDR3 region has the DNA TGTGCCACCAGCAGGTTGAAAGGGGTTAGCGAGCAGTACTTC. It is translated as CATSRLKGVSEQYF.

The rearrangement links TRBV5-1 to TRBJ2-5, with D possibly matching TRBD2 (6 bases). Germline V lookup: CDR1 SGHRS, CDR2 YFSETQ. CDR3 length equals 15 residues. V lost 4 bases and J 3 bases, leaving 16 bases between the germline ends. The CDR3 DNA follows: TGCGCCAGCAGCCCGGCCGGGACTCCAAAAGAGACCCAGTACTTC. Translated, it gives CASSPAGTPKETQYF.

The chain uses TRBV10-3 and TRBJ1-4, with a tentative D call TRBD1 (6 bases). The CDR3 length is 13 residues. Per the germline V gene, CDR1 is ENHRY and CDR2 is SYGVKD. V lost 9 bases to trimming and J lost 7 bases, with 15 bases between them. The CDR3 bases are TGTGCCATACAGGGCTACGTGGGTGAAAAACTGTTTTTT. This translates into CAIQGYVGEKLFF.

This rearrangement joins TRBV14 to TRBJ1-2, with D tentatively TRBD1 (6 bases). This CDR3 has 14 residues. Trimming shortened V by 0 bases and J by 8 bases, and 13 bases separated the two germline ends. The germline V gene has CDR1 SGHDN and CDR2 FVKESK. The CDR3 sequence: CASSQDDRSRGYTF. Here the CDR3 DNA reads TGTGCCAGCAGCCAAGATGACAGGTCGAGGGGCTACACCTTC. Together with reference TRBV14 and TRBJ1-2, the CDR3 gives the full variable domain: EAGVTQFPSHSVIEKGQTVTLRCDPISGHDNLYWYRRVMGKEIKFLLHFVKESKQDESGMPNNRFLAERTGGTYSTLKVQPAELEDSGVYFCASSQDDRSRGYTFGSGTRLTVV.

The chain joins TRBV19 to TRBJ1-1; D is possibly TRBD1 (6 bases). This CDR3 has 16 amino acids. V was shortened by 6 bases and J by 4 bases, with 21 bases between the two germline ends. CDR1 and CDR2 (germline): LNHDA, SQIVND (reference sequence). The CDR3 reads CASSFMGARLFTEAFF. The DNA of the CDR3 is TGTGCCAGTAGCTTTATGGGGGCGCGTTTATTCACTGAAGCTTTCTTT.

The rearrangement joins TRBV10-2 to TRBJ2-3; no firm D call. The CDR3 sequence is 15 residues long. V lost 4 bases and J lost 4, with 15 bases in between. Per germline, CDR1 WSHSY and CDR2 SAAADI. The CDR3 spells CASSAFASQADTQYF. The DNA for the CDR3 is TGCGCCAGCAGTGCCTTCGCTTCCCAGGCAGATACGCAGTATTTT.

CDR3 residues: CASSLYSSPQGTNTGELFF. The CDR3 nucleotides read TGTGCCAGCAGCTTATATTCCTCTCCGCAGGGGACAAACACCGGGGAGCTGTTTTTT. The chain recombines TRBV7-8 with TRBJ2-2; possibly TRBD1 for D (6 bases). The CDR3 loop spans 19 amino acids. Germline CDR1 SGHVS, CDR2 FQNEAQ. Trimming removed 2 bases from V and 2 bases from J, with 21 bases in between.

The V and J genes are TRBV7-2 and TRBJ1-6, with 7 bases lining up with TRBD1. CDR1 is SGHTA and CDR2 is FQGNSA in the germline V gene. With 5 bases clipped from V and 7 bases from J, the junction kept 5 bases outside the gene matches. CDR3 length: 14 residues. This CDR3 reads CASSLQGRNSPLHF. In DNA form, the CDR3 reads TGTGCCAGCAGCCTACAGGGGCGGAATTCACCCCTCCACTTT.

J is TRBJ2-6 and V is TRBV2, with no clear D. The CDR3 runs to 14 residues. In germline, CDR1 is SNHLY, CDR2 FYNNEI. V gave up 10 bases and J gave up 8 bases, with 18 bases separating them. The CDR3: CAIPVRPGSNVLTF. CDR3 DNA sequence: TGTGCCATCCCCGTCCGGCCAGGTTCCAACGTCCTGACTTTC.

The chain links TRBV4-3 to TRBJ1-1; D remains unclear. The CDR3 is 15 amino acids. V shed 0 bases and J shed 2 bases, with 10 bases lying between them. Germline CDR1 reads LGHNA; CDR2 reads YSLEER. The CDR3 bases are TGCGCCAGCAGCCAAGATTCGGTCTCTAACACTGAAGCTTTCTTT. Amino acids: CASSQDSVSNTEAFF.

The rearrangement links TRBV5-8 to TRBJ1-2, with TRBD1 identical over 9 bases. V trimming: 4 bases; J trimming: 4 bases; junction bases outside the gene matches: 8. Germline assignment: CDR1 SGHTS and CDR2 YDEGEE. The CDR3 length is 15 residues. The chain's CDR3 is CASSAFGQGSYGYTF. Written as DNA, the CDR3 is TGTGCCAGCAGCGCCTTCGGACAGGGGAGCTATGGCTACACCTTC.

This rearrangement joins TRBV7-3 to TRBJ2-3; D is possibly TRBD2 (6 bases). CDR1 and CDR2 from the germline V gene are SGHTA and FQGTGA. The CDR3 runs to 15 residues. V lost 4 bases to trimming and J lost 1 base, with 12 bases between them. CDR3 sequence reads: CASSSRWEGTDTQYF. Here the CDR3 DNA reads TGTGCCAGCAGCTCCCGTTGGGAGGGCACAGATACGCAGTATTTT.

The chain has TRBV5-6 and TRBJ2-6; a possible D gene is TRBD1 (5 bases). CDR1 is SGHDT and CDR2 is YYEEEE in the germline V gene. V was shortened by 4 bases and J by 1 base, with 15 bases between the two germline ends. The CDR3 runs to 17 residues. The CDR3 nucleotides are TGTGCCAGCAGCCCGATAAACAGGTTTTCTGGGGCCAACGTCCTGACTTTC. Translation gives CASSPINRFSGANVLTF.

CDR3 nucleotide sequence: TGTGCCAGCAGCTTGGACAGGGCCTTCACCAACACTGAAGCTTTCTTT. Translated, it gives CASSLDRAFTNTEAFF. The V call is TRBV7-9, the J call TRBJ1-1, with 8 bases lining up with TRBD1. This CDR3 contains 16 residues. Germline assignment: CDR1 SEHNR and CDR2 FQNEAQ (reference sequence). After removal of 3 bases from V and 2 bases from J, the junction contained 8 bases not matched to a gene.

This clone occurred once. The chain combines TRBV15 with TRBJ2-2, with 8 bases lining up with TRBD2. The CDR3 contains 15 residues. Germline CDR1 LNHNV, CDR2 YYDKDF (reference sequence). With V trimmed by 0 bases and J by 6 bases, 3 bases remained unmatched. For the CDR3, the DNA is TGTGCCACCAGCAGAGATCGGGGGGGCCCCGGGGAGCTGTTTTTT. Translating gives CATSRDRGGPGELFF.

The chain is built from TRBV15 and TRBJ2-1; D is perhaps TRBD2 (5 bases). Trimming cost V 3 bases and J 6 bases, with 15 bases left between them. The CDR3 runs 15 residues. Germline V gene sequence: CDR1 LNHNV, CDR2 YYDKDF (reference sequence). The CDR3 protein is CATSRPTTRSNEQFF. For the CDR3, the DNA is TGTGCCACCAGCAGGCCCACCACTAGATCCAATGAGCAGTTCTTC.

The V and J genes are TRBV15 and TRBJ2-7, with 7 bases matching TRBD1. This CDR3 comprises 15 residues. Trimming took 5 bases from V and 3 from J; bases not matched to a gene: 10. Germline values: CDR1 LNHNV, CDR2 YYDKDF (reference sequence). The CDR3 here is CATSESRQGSYEQYF. CDR3 in DNA: TGTGCCACCAGCGAGAGCCGACAGGGTAGCTACGAGCAGTACTTC.

The chain joins TRBV19 to TRBJ1-6; TRBD1 might be the D (6 bases). Between the trimmed V and J ends, which lost 9 bases and 4 bases, there was a span of 19 bases. CDR1 and CDR2 (germline): LNHDA, SQIVND (reference sequence). CDR3 length equals 16 residues. In nucleotides, the CDR3 is TGTGCCAGCGGACTCACAGGGATCACTTATAATTCACCCCTCCACTTT. Its translation: CASGLTGITYNSPLHF.

V usage is TRBV2 and J usage is TRBJ2-3; 8 nucleotides align to TRBD2. J lost 2 bases, V lost 5 bases, and 9 bases had no gene match. This CDR3 contains 16 residues. Germline V lookup: CDR1 SNHLY, CDR2 FYNNEI. CDR3 amino acids: CASSSPGLDVTDTQYF. The CDR3 region has the DNA TGTGCCAGCAGTTCTCCGGGACTAGATGTCACAGATACGCAGTATTTT.

Only one count was recorded for this clone. V and J are TRBV5-3 and TRBJ1-2; unclear D gene. TRBV5-3 is an open reading frame, and its role is uncertain. This CDR3 is 16 amino acids long. Deletions cut 3 bases from V and 8 bases from J, with 23 bases between. CDR3 amino acids: CARSYAGPGMVRGYTF. The CDR3 bases are TGTGCCAGAAGCTACGCGGGTCCGGGGATGGTTAGGGGCTACACCTTC.

The CDR3 bases are TGCAGCGTTGGGAGGGTAGGGAACACTGAAGCTTTCTTT. This gives the protein CSVGRVGNTEAFF. The chain carries TRBV29-1 and TRBJ1-1; the D is unclear. Per germline, CDR1 SQVTM and CDR2 ANQGSEA. Trimming shortened V by 4 bases and J by 1 base, and 10 bases separated the two germline ends. The CDR3 contains 13 residues.

This clone was detected only once. This rearrangement joins TRBV2 to TRBJ1-5; 8 nucleotides match TRBD1. Germline trimming cut 2 bases from V and 6 bases from J; bases unmatched to any gene: 12. There are 17 residues in the CDR3. The V gene's germline CDR1 is SNHLY and CDR2 FYNNEI. CDR3 DNA: TGTGCCAGCAGTGAAAACCCCACAGGGGGTAGGGGTCAGCCCCAGCATTTT. This translates into CASSENPTGGRGQPQHF. The complete variable domain, with remaining parts taken from reference TRBV2 and TRBJ1-5, reads EPEVTQTPSHQVTQMGQEVILRCVPISNHLYFYWYRQILGQKVEFLVSFYNNEISEKSEIFDDQFSVERPDGSNFTLKIRSTKLEDSAMYFCASSENPTGGRGQPQHFGDGTRLSIL.

This chain joins TRBV21-1 and TRBJ2-5; the table gives TRBD2 as D, unverified against the DNA. TRBV21-1 is classified as a pseudogene. The CDR3 is 11 amino acids. This chain's CDR3 is CASSNESTQYF. CDR3 nucleotides: TGTGCCAGCAGCAACGAGTCTACCCAGTACTTC.

The genes are TRBV2 and TRBJ1-5; D ambiguous. CDR3 length: 16 amino acids. From germline, CDR1 is SNHLY and CDR2 FYNNEI. With 5 bases removed from V and 3 bases from J, the gap between germline ends came to 17 bases. CDR3 sequence (DNA): TGTGCCAGCAGTTATACTACAGCGGACCCCAATCAGCCCCAGCATTTT. It translates to CASSYTTADPNQPQHF.

The chain is built from TRBV9 and TRBJ2-1, with TRBD2 matching over 8 bases. Germline trimming cut 0 bases from V and 5 bases from J; bases unmatched to any gene: 4. In germline, CDR1 is SGDLS, CDR2 YYNGEE. The CDR3 spans 15 residues. The CDR3 nucleotides are TGTGCCAGCAGCGTAGCGGGGGGGCGGAACAATGAGCAGTTCTTC. This sequence encodes CASSVAGGRNNEQFF.

The CDR3: CASSIGTSNEQYV. As DNA, the CDR3 is TGTGCCAGTAGTATTGGGACTAGTAATGAGCAGTACGTC. The rearrangement joins TRBV19 to TRBJ2-7, with 8 bases fitting TRBD2. From germline, CDR1 is LNHDA and CDR2 SQIVND (reference sequence). The CDR3 contains 13 residues. With 3 bases clipped from V and 7 bases from J, the junction kept 5 bases outside the gene matches.

This chain connects TRBV4-3 to TRBJ2-1; 10 bases are shared with TRBD2. This CDR3 contains 16 residues. CDR1 and CDR2 from the germline V gene are LGHNA and YSLEER. J was trimmed by 0 bases and V by 2 bases; bases with no gene match: 1. The CDR3 reads CASSQLAGVSYNEQFF. CDR3 DNA sequence: TGCGCCAGCAGCCAACTAGCGGGAGTCTCCTACAATGAGCAGTTCTTC.

This chain links TRBV7-2 with TRBJ2-4, with 15 nucleotides matching TRBD2. Germline V gives CDR1 SGHTA, CDR2 FQGNSA. CDR3 length: 17 residues. V lost 4 bases to trimming and J lost 8 bases; unmatched junction nucleotides: 9. This chain's CDR3 is CASSSRGLAGGRDIQYF. CDR3 DNA sequence: TGTGCCAGCAGCTCCCGCGGACTAGCGGGGGGGCGGGACATTCAGTACTTC.